The rows below give T cell receptor beta chains drawn from one sample of a study of shared clonotypes between healthy human individuals. Profiling relied on immunoSEQ multiplex PCR, and the TCRdb table lists in-frame clones only, not all of them. The sample shows some 2,500,000 clones, roughly 92% of them seen only once. The sequencing sample was made of naive CD4+ T cells from PBMCs. These receptor sequences come from a man aged 18 to 30 in good health. Some clones in this sample may be carry-over from other donors' samples. Each CDR3 is given with its conserved first and last residue. Each record gives: J gene, CDR3 length, clone size, D gene, V gene, CDR3 protein, CDR3 DNA. D genes are given only for firm matches. Not all rows give a size; the values are once, few, many and, for expanded clones, a class.

j_call: TRBJ2-7; cdr3_length: 14; clone_size: -; d_call: -; v_call: TRBV28; cdr3_aa: CASSPAGLLYEQYF; cdr3_nt: TGTGCCAGCAGTCCTGCGGGACTCCTTTACGAGCAGTACTTC
j_call: TRBJ1-1; cdr3_length: 14; clone_size: -; d_call: -; v_call: TRBV18; cdr3_aa: CASSGGGRDTEAFF; cdr3_nt: TGTGCCAGCTCGGGCGGGGGCCGGGACACTGAAGCTTTCTTT
j_call: TRBJ1-3; cdr3_length: 11; clone_size: few; d_call: -; v_call: TRBV29-1; cdr3_aa: CLASFGNTIYF; cdr3_nt: TGCCTGGCTTCCTTTGGAAACACCATATATTTT
j_call: TRBJ1-1; cdr3_length: 14; clone_size: -; d_call: -; v_call: TRBV19; cdr3_aa: CASIGDGWNTEAFF; cdr3_nt: TGTGCCAGTATCGGGGACGGCTGGAACACTGAAGCTTTCTTT
j_call: TRBJ2-7; cdr3_length: 15; clone_size: -; d_call: -; v_call: TRBV9; cdr3_aa: CASSVAYPPYYEQYF; cdr3_nt: TGTGCCAGCAGCGTAGCCTACCCCCCTTACTACGAGCAGTACTTC
j_call: TRBJ2-1; cdr3_length: 13; clone_size: -; d_call: -; v_call: TRBV5-4; cdr3_aa: CASSSGAGDEQFF; cdr3_nt: TGTGCCAGCAGCTCGGGGGCCGGGGATGAGCAGTTCTTC
j_call: TRBJ2-3; cdr3_length: 16; clone_size: -; d_call: -; v_call: TRBV5-1; cdr3_aa: CASSLTGRFSTDTQYF; cdr3_nt: TGCGCCAGCAGCTTGACGGGCAGGTTCAGCACAGATACGCAGTATTTT
j_call: TRBJ2-1; cdr3_length: 15; clone_size: -; d_call: TRBD2; v_call: TRBV2; cdr3_aa: CASRGLAGAGNEQFF; cdr3_nt: TGTGCCAGCAGGGGACTAGCGGGCGCGGGCAATGAGCAGTTCTTC
j_call: TRBJ1-4; cdr3_length: 14; clone_size: -; d_call: TRBD1; v_call: TRBV7-9; cdr3_aa: CASSKPGQRQKLFF; cdr3_nt: TGTGCCAGCAGCAAACCGGGACAGCGTCAAAAACTGTTTTTT
j_call: TRBJ2-1; cdr3_length: 16; clone_size: -; d_call: -; v_call: TRBV6-4; cdr3_aa: CASSQGLDLRGNEQFF; cdr3_nt: TGTGCCAGCAGCCAAGGATTAGATTTAAGGGGGAATGAGCAGTTCTTC
j_call: TRBJ1-4; cdr3_length: 14; clone_size: few; d_call: -; v_call: TRBV25-1; cdr3_aa: CASSAQGFNEKLFF; cdr3_nt: TGTGCCAGCAGTGCTCAGGGGTTTAATGAAAAACTGTTTTTT
j_call: TRBJ1-1; cdr3_length: 12; clone_size: few; d_call: -; v_call: TRBV29-1; cdr3_aa: CSVVRGSTEAFF; cdr3_nt: TGCAGCGTTGTGCGGGGGTCGACTGAAGCTTTCTTT
j_call: TRBJ1-5; cdr3_length: 14; clone_size: -; d_call: TRBD1; v_call: TRBV28; cdr3_aa: CASSLLQGYQPQHF; cdr3_nt: TGTGCCAGCAGTTTATTACAGGGGTATCAGCCCCAGCATTTT
j_call: TRBJ1-4; cdr3_length: 17; clone_size: -; d_call: TRBD1; v_call: TRBV19; cdr3_aa: CASSFRDRSRRGEKLFF; cdr3_nt: TGTGCCAGTAGTTTCCGGGACAGGAGTCGCCGGGGTGAAAAACTGTTTTTT
j_call: TRBJ1-2; cdr3_length: 13; clone_size: -; d_call: -; v_call: TRBV29-1; cdr3_aa: CSVVVVENYGYTF; cdr3_nt: TGCAGCGTTGTTGTGGTGGAAAACTATGGCTACACCTTC
j_call: TRBJ2-1; cdr3_length: 16; clone_size: -; d_call: TRBD2; v_call: TRBV5-1; cdr3_aa: CASSNGGSGPYNEQFF; cdr3_nt: TGCGCCAGCAGTAATGGCGGGAGCGGACCCTACAATGAGCAGTTCTTC
j_call: TRBJ2-3; cdr3_length: 14; clone_size: -; d_call: -; v_call: TRBV11-2; cdr3_aa: CASSPRPIPSTQYF; cdr3_nt: TGTGCCAGCAGCCCAAGACCGATCCCGAGTACGCAGTATTTT
j_call: TRBJ2-1; cdr3_length: 13; clone_size: -; d_call: -; v_call: TRBV9; cdr3_aa: CASSKDSYNEQFF; cdr3_nt: TGTGCCAGCAGCAAGGACAGTTACAATGAGCAGTTCTTC
j_call: TRBJ2-7; cdr3_length: 15; clone_size: -; d_call: TRBD1; v_call: TRBV29-1; cdr3_aa: CSVVKNRGASYEQYF; cdr3_nt: TGCAGCGTTGTTAAAAACAGGGGCGCGTCCTACGAGCAGTACTTC
j_call: TRBJ2-5; cdr3_length: 13; clone_size: -; d_call: -; v_call: TRBV5-4; cdr3_aa: CASSADLGGTQYF; cdr3_nt: TGTGCCAGCAGCGCGGACCTTGGGGGGACCCAGTACTTC
j_call: TRBJ2-5; cdr3_length: 12; clone_size: -; d_call: -; v_call: TRBV12-5; cdr3_aa: CASGLVPETQYF; cdr3_nt: TGTGCTAGTGGTTTGGTACCAGAGACCCAGTACTTC
j_call: TRBJ1-1; cdr3_length: 12; clone_size: few; d_call: -; v_call: TRBV5-6; cdr3_aa: CASSSPSAEAFF; cdr3_nt: TGTGCCAGCAGCTCCCCCAGTGCTGAAGCTTTCTTT
j_call: TRBJ1-1; cdr3_length: 16; clone_size: once; d_call: TRBD1; v_call: TRBV9; cdr3_aa: CASSDTGDMPNTEAFF; cdr3_nt: TGTGCCAGCAGTGACACAGGGGACATGCCAAACACTGAAGCTTTCTTT
j_call: TRBJ2-7; cdr3_length: 15; clone_size: once; d_call: TRBD1; v_call: TRBV5-4; cdr3_aa: CASSLSGTGKDEQYF; cdr3_nt: TGTGCCAGCAGCTTGTCCGGGACAGGGAAGGACGAGCAGTACTTC
j_call: TRBJ2-7; cdr3_length: 11; clone_size: -; d_call: -; v_call: TRBV20-1; cdr3_aa: CSGDISYEQYF; cdr3_nt: TGCAGTGGGGACATCTCCTACGAGCAGTACTTC
j_call: TRBJ1-4; cdr3_length: 14; clone_size: -; d_call: -; v_call: TRBV4-1; cdr3_aa: CASSQVGVLEKLFF; cdr3_nt: TGCGCCAGCAGCCAAGTGGGGGTACTGGAAAAACTGTTTTTT
j_call: TRBJ2-5; cdr3_length: 14; clone_size: -; d_call: TRBD1; v_call: TRBV5-1; cdr3_aa: CASSLRTGPETQYF; cdr3_nt: TGCGCCAGCAGCTTGCGGACAGGGCCAGAGACCCAGTACTTC
j_call: TRBJ2-7; cdr3_length: 13; clone_size: -; d_call: -; v_call: TRBV7-2; cdr3_aa: CASSLEPRYEQYF; cdr3_nt: TGTGCCAGCAGCTTAGAACCCCGCTACGAGCAGTACTTC
j_call: TRBJ1-1; cdr3_length: 14; clone_size: -; d_call: -; v_call: TRBV9; cdr3_aa: CASSVLSRGGEAFF; cdr3_nt: TGTGCCAGCAGCGTTTTATCTCGTGGAGGGGAAGCTTTCTTT
j_call: TRBJ1-4; cdr3_length: 12; clone_size: -; d_call: -; v_call: TRBV7-9; cdr3_aa: CASSNDPEKLFF; cdr3_nt: TGTGCCAGCAGCAACGACCCGGAAAAACTGTTTTTT
j_call: TRBJ1-2; cdr3_length: 13; clone_size: -; d_call: -; v_call: TRBV5-1; cdr3_aa: CASSLEGGYGYTF; cdr3_nt: TGCGCCAGCAGCTTGGAGGGGGGCTATGGCTACACCTTC
j_call: TRBJ2-2; cdr3_length: 16; clone_size: -; d_call: -; v_call: TRBV6-5; cdr3_aa: CASSYSYVSNTGELFF; cdr3_nt: TGTGCCAGCAGTTACTCGTACGTTTCGAACACCGGGGAGCTGTTTTTT
j_call: TRBJ2-7; cdr3_length: 14; clone_size: once; d_call: TRBD1; v_call: TRBV5-6; cdr3_aa: CASSPGDRSREQYF; cdr3_nt: TGTGCCAGCAGCCCAGGGGACAGATCCCGGGAGCAGTACTTC